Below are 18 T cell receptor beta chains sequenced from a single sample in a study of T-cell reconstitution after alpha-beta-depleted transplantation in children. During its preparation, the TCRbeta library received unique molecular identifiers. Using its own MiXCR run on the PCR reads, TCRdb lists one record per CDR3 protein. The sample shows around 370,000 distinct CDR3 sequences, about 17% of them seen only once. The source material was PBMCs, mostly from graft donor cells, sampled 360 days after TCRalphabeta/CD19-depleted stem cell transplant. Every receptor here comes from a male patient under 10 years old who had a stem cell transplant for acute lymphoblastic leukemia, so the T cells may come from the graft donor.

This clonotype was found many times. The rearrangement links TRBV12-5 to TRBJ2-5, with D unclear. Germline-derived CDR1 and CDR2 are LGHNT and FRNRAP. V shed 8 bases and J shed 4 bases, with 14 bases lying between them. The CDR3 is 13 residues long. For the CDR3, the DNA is TGTGCTAGTTCTGAGGATATGCGAGAGACCCAGTACTTC. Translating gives CASSEDMRETQYF.

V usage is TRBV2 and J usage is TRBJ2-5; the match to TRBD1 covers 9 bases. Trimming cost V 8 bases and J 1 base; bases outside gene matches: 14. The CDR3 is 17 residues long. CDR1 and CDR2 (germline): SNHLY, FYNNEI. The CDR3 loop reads CASAWDREGRAQETQYF. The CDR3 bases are TGTGCCAGCGCCTGGGACAGGGAAGGCCGGGCCCAAGAGACCCAGTACTTC. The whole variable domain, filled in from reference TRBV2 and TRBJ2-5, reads EPEVTQTPSHQVTQMGQEVILRCVPISNHLYFYWYRQILGQKVEFLVSFYNNEISEKSEIFDDQFSVERPDGSNFTLKIRSTKLEDSAMYFCASAWDREGRAQETQYFGPGTRLLVL.

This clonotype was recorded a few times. CDR3 residues: CASSLWEDEQFF. As DNA, the CDR3 is TGCGCCAGCAGCTTGTGGGAGGATGAGCAGTTCTTC. The chain has TRBV5-1 and TRBJ2-1, with D perhaps matching TRBD2 (6 bases). The CDR3 is made up of 12 amino acids. Germline V CDR1 and CDR2: SGHRS, YFSETQ. Between the trimmed V and J ends, which lost 1 base and 8 bases, there was a span of 7 bases.

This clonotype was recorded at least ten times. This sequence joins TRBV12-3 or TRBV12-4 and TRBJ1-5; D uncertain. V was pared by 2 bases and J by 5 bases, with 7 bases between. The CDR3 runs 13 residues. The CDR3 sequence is CASSLQRDQPQHF. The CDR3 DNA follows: TGTGCCAGCAGTTTACAGAGGGATCAGCCCCAGCATTTT.

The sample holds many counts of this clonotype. CDR3 nucleotides: TGTGCCAGCCTGTCCCTAGCGGGGCTCCGCGGAGATACGCAGTATTTT. Translating gives CASLSLAGLRGDTQYF. The chain recombines TRBV5-8 with TRBJ2-3, with 9 bases lining up with TRBD2. Germline values: CDR1 SGHTS, CDR2 YDEGEE. The CDR3 contains 16 residues. V shed 7 bases and J 5 bases; nucleotides not matched to a gene: 14.

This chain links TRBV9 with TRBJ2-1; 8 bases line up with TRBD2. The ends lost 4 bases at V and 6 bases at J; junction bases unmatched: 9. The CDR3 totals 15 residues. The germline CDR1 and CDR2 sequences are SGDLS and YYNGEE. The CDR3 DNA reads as TGTGCCAGCAGCCTCAGCGGGAGTAAGGGCAATGAGCAGTTCTTC. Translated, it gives CASSLSGSKGNEQFF.

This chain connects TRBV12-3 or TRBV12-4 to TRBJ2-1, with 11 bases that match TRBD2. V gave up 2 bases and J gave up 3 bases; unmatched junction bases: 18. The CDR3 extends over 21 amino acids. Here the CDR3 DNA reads TGTGCCAGCAGTTTAAGGTCCCTGGGACTAGCGGAACTCCCCTTCTACAATGAGCAGTTCTTC. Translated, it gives CASSLRSLGLAELPFYNEQFF.

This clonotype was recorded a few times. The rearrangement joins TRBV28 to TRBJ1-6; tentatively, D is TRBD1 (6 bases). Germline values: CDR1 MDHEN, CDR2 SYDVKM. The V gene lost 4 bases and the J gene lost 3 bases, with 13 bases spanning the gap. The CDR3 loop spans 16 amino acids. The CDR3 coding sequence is TGTGCCAGCAGTTCAGGGACAATTCTCTATAATTCACCCCTCCACTTT. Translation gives CASSSGTILYNSPLHF.

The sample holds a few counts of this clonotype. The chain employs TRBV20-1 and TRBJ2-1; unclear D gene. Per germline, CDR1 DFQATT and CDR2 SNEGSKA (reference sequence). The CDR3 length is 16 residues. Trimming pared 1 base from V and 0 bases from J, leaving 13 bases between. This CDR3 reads CSARAITGGSYNEQFF. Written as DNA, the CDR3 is TGCAGTGCTAGAGCGATAACGGGCGGCTCCTACAATGAGCAGTTCTTC.

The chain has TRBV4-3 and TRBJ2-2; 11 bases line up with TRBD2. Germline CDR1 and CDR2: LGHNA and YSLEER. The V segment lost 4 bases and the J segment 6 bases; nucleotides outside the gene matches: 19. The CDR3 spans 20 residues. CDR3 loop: CASSRTNAGTSGRSSGELFF. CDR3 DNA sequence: TGCGCCAGCAGCCGCACAAACGCCGGGACTAGCGGAAGGAGTTCCGGGGAGCTGTTTTTT.

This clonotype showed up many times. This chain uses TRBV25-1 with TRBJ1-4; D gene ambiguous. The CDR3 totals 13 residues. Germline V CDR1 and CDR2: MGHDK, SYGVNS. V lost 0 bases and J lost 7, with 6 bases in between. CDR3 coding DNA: TGTGCCAGCAGTGAATATAGAGGTGAAAAACTGTTTTTT. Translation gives CASSEYRGEKLFF.

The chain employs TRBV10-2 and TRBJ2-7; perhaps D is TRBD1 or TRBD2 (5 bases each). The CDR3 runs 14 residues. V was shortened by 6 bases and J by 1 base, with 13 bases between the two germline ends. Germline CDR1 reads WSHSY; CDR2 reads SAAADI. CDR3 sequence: CASRGVSPSYEQYF. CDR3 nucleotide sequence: TGCGCCAGCAGGGGGGTGAGCCCTTCCTACGAGCAGTACTTC.

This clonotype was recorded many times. Here the CDR3 reads CASSESKVGLWGETQYF. The CDR3 coding sequence is TGTGCCAGCAGTGAATCTAAAGTGGGACTGTGGGGGGAGACCCAGTACTTC. The J gene is TRBJ2-5, the V gene TRBV25-1; D perhaps matches TRBD2 (6 bases). Germline CDR1 is MGHDK and CDR2 is SYGVNS. The CDR3 contains 17 residues. The V end was cut by 1 base, the J end by 5 bases, with 20 bases between. The variable domain in full, completed from reference TRBV25-1 and TRBJ2-5, reads EADIYQTPRYLVIGTGKKITLECSQTMGHDKMYWYQQDPGMELHLIHYSYGVNSTEKGDLSSESTVSRIRTEHFPLTLESARPSHTSQYLCASSESKVGLWGETQYFGPGTRLLVL.

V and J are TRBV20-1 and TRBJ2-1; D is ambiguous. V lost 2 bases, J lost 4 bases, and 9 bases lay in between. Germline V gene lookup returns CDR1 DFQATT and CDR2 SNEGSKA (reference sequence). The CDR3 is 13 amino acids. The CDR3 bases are TGCAGTGCTAGACCATCCCTTTACAATGAGCAGTTCTTC. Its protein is CSARPSLYNEQFF.

Written as DNA, the CDR3 is TGTGCCAGCAGCCCTAGTTCGGGGAGCAATCAGCCCCAGCATTTT. Amino acids: CASSPSSGSNQPQHF. The chain couples TRBV7-8 to TRBJ1-5; D not certain. The CDR3 runs 15 residues. From germline, CDR1 is SGHVS and CDR2 FQNEAQ. V dropped 5 bases and J dropped 1 base, with 12 bases sitting between them.

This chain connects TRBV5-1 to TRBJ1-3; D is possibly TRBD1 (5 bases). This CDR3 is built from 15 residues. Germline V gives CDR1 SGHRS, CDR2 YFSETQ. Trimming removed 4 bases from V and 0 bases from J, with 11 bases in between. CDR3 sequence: CASSPTGDSGNTIYF. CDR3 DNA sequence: TGCGCCAGCAGCCCGACGGGGGACTCTGGAAACACCATATATTTT.

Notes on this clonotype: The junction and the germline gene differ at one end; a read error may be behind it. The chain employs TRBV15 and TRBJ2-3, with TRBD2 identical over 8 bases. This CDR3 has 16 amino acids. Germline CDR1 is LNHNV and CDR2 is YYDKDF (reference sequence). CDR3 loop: CSTSRDKRREADTQYF. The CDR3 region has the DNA TGTTCCACCAGCAGAGATAAAAGGCGGGAGGCAGATACGCAGTATTTT.

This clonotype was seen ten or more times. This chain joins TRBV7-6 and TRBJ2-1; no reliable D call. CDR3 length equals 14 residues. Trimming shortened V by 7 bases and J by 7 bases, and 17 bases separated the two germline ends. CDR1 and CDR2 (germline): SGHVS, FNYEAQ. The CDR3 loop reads CASTRYSSTNEQFF. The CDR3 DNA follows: TGTGCCAGCACCAGGTACTCCTCGACAAATGAGCAGTTCTTC.